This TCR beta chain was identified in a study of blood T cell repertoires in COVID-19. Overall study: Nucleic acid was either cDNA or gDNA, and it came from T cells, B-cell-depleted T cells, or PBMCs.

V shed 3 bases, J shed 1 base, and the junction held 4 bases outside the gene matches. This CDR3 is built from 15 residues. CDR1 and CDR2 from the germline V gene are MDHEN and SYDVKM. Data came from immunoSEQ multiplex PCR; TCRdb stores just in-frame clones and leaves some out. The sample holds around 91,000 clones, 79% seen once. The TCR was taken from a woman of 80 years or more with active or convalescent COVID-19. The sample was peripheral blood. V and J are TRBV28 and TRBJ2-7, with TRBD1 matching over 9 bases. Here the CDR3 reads CASSFRDRASYEQYF. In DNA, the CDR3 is TGTGCCAGCAGTTTTCGGGACAGGGCATCCTACGAGCAGTACTTC.